Reported below is one T cell receptor beta chain. What it recognizes is unknown. The PCR made use of 60 Vbeta and 13 Jbeta primers. Method: immunoSEQ multiplex PCR; TCRdb's copy keeps in-frame clones and lacks some. The sample records some 140,000 clones, over 75% being singletons. The J segment lost 5 bases and the V segment lost 3 bases, leaving 6 bases of the junction unmatched. Germline-derived CDR1 and CDR2 are MDHEN and SYDVKM. The CDR3 totals 14 residues. These data come from a study of cytomegalovirus exposure and HLA in healthy donors. Study-level points and caveats: Follow-up analysis later connected one missense variant in DCLRE1C with trimming of TCR beta V- and J-genes.

The chain has TRBV28 and TRBJ2-7, with 8 positions matching TRBD1. The TCR originated in a woman aged 45-65 years in good health and CMV-seropositive. The sample taken for sequencing was PBMCs. The CDR3 coding sequence is TGTGCCAGCAGTTTTCAGGGGGCGCGGAACGAGCAGTACTTC. It codes for CASSFQGARNEQYF.